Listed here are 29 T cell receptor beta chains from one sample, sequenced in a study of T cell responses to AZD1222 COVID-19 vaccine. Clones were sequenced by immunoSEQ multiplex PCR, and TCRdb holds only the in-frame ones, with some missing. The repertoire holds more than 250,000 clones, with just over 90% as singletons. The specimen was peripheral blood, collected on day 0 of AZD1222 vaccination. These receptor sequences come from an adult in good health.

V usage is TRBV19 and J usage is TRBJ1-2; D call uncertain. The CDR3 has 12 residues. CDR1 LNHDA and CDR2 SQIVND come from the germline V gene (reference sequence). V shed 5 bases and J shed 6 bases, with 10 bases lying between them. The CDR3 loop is CASSPRAHGYTF. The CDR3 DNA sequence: TGTGCCAGTAGTCCCCGGGCTCATGGCTACACCTTC.

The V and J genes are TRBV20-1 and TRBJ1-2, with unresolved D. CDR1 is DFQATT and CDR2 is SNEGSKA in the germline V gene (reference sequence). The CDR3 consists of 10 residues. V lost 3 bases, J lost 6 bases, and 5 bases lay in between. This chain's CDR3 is CSASANGYTF. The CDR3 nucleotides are TGCAGTGCTAGCGCGAATGGCTACACCTTC.

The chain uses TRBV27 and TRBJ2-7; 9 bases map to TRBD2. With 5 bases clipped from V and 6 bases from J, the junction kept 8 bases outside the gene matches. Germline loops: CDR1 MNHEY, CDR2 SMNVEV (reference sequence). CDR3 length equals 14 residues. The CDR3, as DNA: TGTGCCAGCAGTGAAAGCGGGAGGTTCTCCGAGCAGTACTTC. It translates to CASSESGRFSEQYF.

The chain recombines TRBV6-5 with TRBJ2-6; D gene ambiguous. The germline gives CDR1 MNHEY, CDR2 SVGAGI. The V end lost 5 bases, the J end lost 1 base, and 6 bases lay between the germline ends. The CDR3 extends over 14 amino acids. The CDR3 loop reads CASSLGSGANVLTF. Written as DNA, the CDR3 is TGTGCCAGCAGTCTTGGATCTGGGGCCAACGTCCTGACTTTC.

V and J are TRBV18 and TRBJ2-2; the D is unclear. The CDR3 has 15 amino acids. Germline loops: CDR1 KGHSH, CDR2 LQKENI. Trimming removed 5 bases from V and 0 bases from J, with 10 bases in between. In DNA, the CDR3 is TGTGCCAGCTCATCCGGCAGGTCGAACACCGGGGAGCTGTTTTTT. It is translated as CASSSGRSNTGELFF.

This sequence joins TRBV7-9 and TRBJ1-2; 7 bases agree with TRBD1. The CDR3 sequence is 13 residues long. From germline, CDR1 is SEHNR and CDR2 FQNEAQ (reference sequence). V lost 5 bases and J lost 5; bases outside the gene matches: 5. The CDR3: CASSVGQAYGYTF. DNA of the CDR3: TGTGCCAGCAGCGTCGGACAGGCATATGGCTACACCTTC.

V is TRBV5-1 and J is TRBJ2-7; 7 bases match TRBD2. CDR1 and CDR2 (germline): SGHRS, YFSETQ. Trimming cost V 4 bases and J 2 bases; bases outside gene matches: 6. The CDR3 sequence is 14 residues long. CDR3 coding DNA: TGCGCCAGCAGCCCGGACGGGGGGACCTACGAGCAGTACTTC. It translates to CASSPDGGTYEQYF.

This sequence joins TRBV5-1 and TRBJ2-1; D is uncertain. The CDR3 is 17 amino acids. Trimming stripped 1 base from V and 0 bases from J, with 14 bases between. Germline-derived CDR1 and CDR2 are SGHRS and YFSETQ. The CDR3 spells CASSLFGGASSYNEQFF. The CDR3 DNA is TGCGCCAGCAGCTTGTTTGGCGGTGCCAGCTCCTACAATGAGCAGTTCTTC.

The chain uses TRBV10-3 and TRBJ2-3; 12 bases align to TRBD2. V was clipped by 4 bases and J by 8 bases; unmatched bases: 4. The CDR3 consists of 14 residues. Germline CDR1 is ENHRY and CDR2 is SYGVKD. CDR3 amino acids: CAISGLAGDPTQYF. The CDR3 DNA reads TGTGCCATCAGTGGACTAGCGGGAGACCCTACGCAGTATTTT.

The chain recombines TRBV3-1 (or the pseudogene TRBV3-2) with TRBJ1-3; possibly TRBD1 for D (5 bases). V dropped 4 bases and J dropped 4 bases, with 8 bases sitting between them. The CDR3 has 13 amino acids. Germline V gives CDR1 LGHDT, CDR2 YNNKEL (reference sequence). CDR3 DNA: TGTGCCAGCAGCCTCAAGGGGGGAAACACCATATATTTT. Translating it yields CASSLKGGNTIYF.

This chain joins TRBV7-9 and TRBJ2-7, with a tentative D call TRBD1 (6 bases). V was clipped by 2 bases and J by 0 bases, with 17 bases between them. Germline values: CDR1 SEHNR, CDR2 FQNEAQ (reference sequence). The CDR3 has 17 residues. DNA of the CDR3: TGTGCCAGCAGCTTACCCCCCCTAGACAGGACCTCCTACGAGCAGTACTTC. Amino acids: CASSLPPLDRTSYEQYF.

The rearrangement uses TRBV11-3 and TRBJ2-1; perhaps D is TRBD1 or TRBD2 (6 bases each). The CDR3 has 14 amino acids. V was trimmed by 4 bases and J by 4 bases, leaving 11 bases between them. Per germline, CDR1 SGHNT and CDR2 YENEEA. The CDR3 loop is CASSSLGGYNEQFF. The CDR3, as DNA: TGTGCCAGCAGCTCTCTAGGGGGGTACAATGAGCAGTTCTTC.

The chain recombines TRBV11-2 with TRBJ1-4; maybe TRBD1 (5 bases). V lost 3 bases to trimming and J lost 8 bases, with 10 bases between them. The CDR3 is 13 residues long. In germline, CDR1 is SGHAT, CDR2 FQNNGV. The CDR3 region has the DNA TGTGCCAGCAGCTTGGGGGTCGCCGAAAAACTGTTTTTT. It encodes CASSLGVAEKLFF.

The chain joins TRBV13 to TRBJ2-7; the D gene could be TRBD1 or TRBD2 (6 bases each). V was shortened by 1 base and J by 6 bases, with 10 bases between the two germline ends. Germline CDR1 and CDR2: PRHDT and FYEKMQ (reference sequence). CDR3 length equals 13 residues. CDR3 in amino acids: CASSLEGGREQYF. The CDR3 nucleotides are TGTGCCAGCAGCTTAGAGGGGGGACGCGAGCAGTACTTC.

For the CDR3, the DNA is TGCAGCGTTGTGCGGGGGGACTCCTACGAGCAGTACTTC. This translates into CSVVRGDSYEQYF. The chain employs TRBV29-1 and TRBJ2-7, with 8 positions matching TRBD2. The germline V gene encodes CDR1 SQVTM and CDR2 ANQGSEA. CDR3 length equals 13 residues. Trimming at V came to 4 bases and at J to 0 bases, leaving 2 bases not matched to a gene.

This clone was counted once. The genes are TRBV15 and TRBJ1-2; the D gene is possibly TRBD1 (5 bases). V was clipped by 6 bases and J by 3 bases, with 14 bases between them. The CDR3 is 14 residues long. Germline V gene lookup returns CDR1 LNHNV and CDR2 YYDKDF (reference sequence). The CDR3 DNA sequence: TGTGCCACCAGTACGGGGGGTGGCGACTATGGCTACACCTTC. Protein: CATSTGGGDYGYTF.

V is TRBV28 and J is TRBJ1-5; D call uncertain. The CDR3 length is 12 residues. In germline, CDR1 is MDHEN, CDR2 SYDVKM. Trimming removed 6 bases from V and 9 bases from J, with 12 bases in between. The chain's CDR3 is CASSNSVRPQHF. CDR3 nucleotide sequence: TGTGCCAGCAGCAACAGCGTGCGGCCCCAGCATTTT.

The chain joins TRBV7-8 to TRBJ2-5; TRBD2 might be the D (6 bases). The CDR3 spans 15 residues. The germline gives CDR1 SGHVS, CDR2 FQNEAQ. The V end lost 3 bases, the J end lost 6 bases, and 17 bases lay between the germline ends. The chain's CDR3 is CASSFPVGGGKTQYF. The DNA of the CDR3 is TGTGCCAGCAGCTTTCCTGTGGGGGGAGGAAAGACCCAGTACTTC.

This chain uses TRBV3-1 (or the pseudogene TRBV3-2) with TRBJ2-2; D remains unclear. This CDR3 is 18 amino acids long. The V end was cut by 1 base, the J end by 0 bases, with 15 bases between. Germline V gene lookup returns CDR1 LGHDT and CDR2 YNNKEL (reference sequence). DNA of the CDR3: TGTGCCAGCAGCCAAGCCTTGGGCTCCTCGGCGAACACCGGGGAGCTGTTTTTT. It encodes CASSQALGSSANTGELFF.

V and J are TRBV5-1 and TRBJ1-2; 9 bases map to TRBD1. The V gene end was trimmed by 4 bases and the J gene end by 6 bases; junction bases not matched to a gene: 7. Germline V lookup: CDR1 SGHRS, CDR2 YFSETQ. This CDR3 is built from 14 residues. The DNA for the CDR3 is TGCGCCAGCAGCCCGGGACAGGGAGTGAATGGCTACACCTTC. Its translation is CASSPGQGVNGYTF.

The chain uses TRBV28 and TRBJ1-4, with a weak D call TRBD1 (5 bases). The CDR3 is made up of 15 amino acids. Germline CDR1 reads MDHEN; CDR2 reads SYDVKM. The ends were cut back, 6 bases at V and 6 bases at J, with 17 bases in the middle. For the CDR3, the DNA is TGTGCCAGCAGGCACGGGGGGGGAAGTGATGAAAAACTGTTTTTT. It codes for CASRHGGGSDEKLFF.

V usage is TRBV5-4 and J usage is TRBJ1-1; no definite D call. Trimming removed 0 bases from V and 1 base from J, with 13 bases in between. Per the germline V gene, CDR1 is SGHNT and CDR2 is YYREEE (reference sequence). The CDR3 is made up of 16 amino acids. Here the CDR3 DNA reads TGTGCCAGCAGCTTGGATATCCTGGGAAAGAACACTGAAGCTTTCTTT. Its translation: CASSLDILGKNTEAFF.

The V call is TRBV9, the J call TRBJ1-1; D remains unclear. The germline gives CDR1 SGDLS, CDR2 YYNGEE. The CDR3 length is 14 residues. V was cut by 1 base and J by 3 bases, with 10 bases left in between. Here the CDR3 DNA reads TGTGCCAGCAGCGTAAATCCAATGGACACTGAAGCTTTCTTT. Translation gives CASSVNPMDTEAFF.

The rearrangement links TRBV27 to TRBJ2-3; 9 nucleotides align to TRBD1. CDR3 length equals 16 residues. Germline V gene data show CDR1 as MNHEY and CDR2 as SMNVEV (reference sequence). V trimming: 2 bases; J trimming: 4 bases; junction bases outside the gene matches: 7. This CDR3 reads CASSLGRTGASDTQYF. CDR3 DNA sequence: TGTGCCAGCAGTTTAGGAAGGACAGGGGCGTCAGATACGCAGTATTTT.

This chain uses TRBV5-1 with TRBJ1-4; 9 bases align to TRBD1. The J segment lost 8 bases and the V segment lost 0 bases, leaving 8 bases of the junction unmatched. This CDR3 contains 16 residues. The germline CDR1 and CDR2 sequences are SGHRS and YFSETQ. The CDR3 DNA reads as TGCGCCAGCAGCTTGGGTCCACAGGGGGCTGGGGAAAAACTGTTTTTT. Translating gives CASSLGPQGAGEKLFF.

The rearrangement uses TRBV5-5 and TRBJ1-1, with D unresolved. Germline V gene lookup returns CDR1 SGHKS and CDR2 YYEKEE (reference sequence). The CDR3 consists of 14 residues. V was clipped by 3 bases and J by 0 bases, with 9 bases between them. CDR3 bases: TGTGCCAGCAGCTGGGATCCGATGAACACTGAAGCTTTCTTT. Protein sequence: CASSWDPMNTEAFF.

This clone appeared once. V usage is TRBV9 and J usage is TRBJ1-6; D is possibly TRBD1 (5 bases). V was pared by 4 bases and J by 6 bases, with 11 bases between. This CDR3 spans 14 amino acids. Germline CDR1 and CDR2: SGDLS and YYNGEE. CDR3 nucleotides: TGTGCCAGCAGCCAAGGGGTGCCTAATTCACCCCTCCACTTT. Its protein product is CASSQGVPNSPLHF.

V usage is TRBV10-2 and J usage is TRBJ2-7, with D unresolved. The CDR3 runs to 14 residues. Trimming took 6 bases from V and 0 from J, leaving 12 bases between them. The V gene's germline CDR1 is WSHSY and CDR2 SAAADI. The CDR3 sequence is CASRAQKFSYEQYF. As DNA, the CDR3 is TGCGCCAGCAGGGCCCAGAAATTCTCCTACGAGCAGTACTTC.

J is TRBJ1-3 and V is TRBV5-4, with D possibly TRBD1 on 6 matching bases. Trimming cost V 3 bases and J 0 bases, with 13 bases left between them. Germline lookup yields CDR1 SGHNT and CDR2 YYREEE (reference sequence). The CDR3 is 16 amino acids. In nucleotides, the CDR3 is TGTGCCAGCAGCTGGGGGGCCGGGAACTCTGGAAACACCATATATTTT. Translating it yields CASSWGAGNSGNTIYF.